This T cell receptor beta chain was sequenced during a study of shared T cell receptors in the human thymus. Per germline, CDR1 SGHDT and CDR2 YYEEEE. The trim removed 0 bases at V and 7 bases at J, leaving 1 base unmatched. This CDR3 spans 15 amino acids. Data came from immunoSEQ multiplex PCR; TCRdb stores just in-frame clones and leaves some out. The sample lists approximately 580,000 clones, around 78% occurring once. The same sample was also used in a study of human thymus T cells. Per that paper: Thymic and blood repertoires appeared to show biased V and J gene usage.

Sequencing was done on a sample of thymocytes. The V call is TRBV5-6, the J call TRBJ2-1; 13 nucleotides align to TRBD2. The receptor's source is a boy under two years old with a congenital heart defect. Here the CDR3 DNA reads TGTGCCAGCAGCTTGGGACTAGCGGGAGGTAATGAGCAGTTCTTC. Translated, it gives CASSLGLAGGNEQFF.